The clone carrying this T cell receptor (beta chain) was recorded at least ten times. This sample was taken from a study of cytomegalovirus exposure and HLA in healthy donors. With 60 Vbeta and 13 Jbeta primers, the PCR was carried out. TCRdb's copy holds only in-frame clones and misses some; the assay was immunoSEQ multiplex PCR. Of fewer than 150,000 clones listed, approximately 77% are singletons. This CDR3 region has 16 residues. The ends lost 1 base at V and 2 bases at J; junction bases unmatched: 8. CDR1 and CDR2 (germline): SGHTA, FQGNSA. The specimen was PBMCs. The receptor's source is a woman in her forties or fifties in good health and CMV-seronegative. V and J are TRBV7-2 and TRBJ2-7; TRBD2 matches at 7 bases. This CDR3 is CASSLVGAGRTYEQYF. In DNA form, the CDR3 reads TGTGCCAGCAGCTTAGTGGGAGCGGGGAGGACCTACGAGCAGTACTTC. Combining the CDR3 with reference TRBV7-2 and TRBJ2-7 gives the whole variable domain GAGVSQSPSNKVTEKGKDVELRCDPISGHTALYWYRQSLGQGLEFLIYFQGNSAPDKSGLPSDRFSAERTGGSVSTLTIQRTQQEDSAVYLCASSLVGAGRTYEQYFGPGTRLTVT.